This entry concerns a single T cell receptor (beta chain). At the DNA level, this CDR3 is encoded by other sequences in the same sample as well. This entry is derived from a study of shared clonotypes between healthy human individuals. Germline V gene lookup returns CDR1 SGDLS and CDR2 YYNGEE. CDR3 length: 13 amino acids. Trimming took 0 bases from V and 1 from J, leaving 4 bases between them. Profiled with immunoSEQ multiplex PCR; TCRdb holds only in-frame clones, not every one. The sample yields some 2.4 million clones, approximately 94% seen once. This receptor was identified in a man younger than 35 in good health. Some clones in this sample may be carry-over from other donors' samples. Input material: naive CD4+ T cells from PBMCs. Subset: CD45RA+ positively selected. V is TRBV9 and J is TRBJ1-1; the D is unclear. The chain's CDR3 is CASSVEGNTEAFF. Written as DNA, the CDR3 is TGTGCCAGCAGCGTAGAGGGGAACACTGAAGCTTTCTTT.